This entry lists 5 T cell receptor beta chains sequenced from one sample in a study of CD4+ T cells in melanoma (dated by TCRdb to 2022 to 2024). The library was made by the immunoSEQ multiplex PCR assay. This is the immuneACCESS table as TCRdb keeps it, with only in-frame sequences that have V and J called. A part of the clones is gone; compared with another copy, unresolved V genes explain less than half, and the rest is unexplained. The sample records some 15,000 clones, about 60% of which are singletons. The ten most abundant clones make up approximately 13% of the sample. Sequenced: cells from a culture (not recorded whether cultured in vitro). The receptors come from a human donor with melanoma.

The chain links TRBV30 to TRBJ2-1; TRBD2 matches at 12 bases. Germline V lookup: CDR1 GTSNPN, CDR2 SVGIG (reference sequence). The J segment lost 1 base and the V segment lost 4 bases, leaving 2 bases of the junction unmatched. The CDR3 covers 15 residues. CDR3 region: CAWKTSGGSYNEQFF. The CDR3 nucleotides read TGTGCCTGGAAGACTAGCGGGGGATCCTACAATGAGCAGTTCTTC. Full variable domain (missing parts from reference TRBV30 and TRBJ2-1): SQTIHQWPATLVQPVGSPLSLECTVEGTSNPNLYWYRQAAGRGLQLLFYSVGIGQISSEVPQNLSASRPQDRQFILSSKKLLLSDSGFYLCAWKTSGGSYNEQFFGPGTRLTVL.

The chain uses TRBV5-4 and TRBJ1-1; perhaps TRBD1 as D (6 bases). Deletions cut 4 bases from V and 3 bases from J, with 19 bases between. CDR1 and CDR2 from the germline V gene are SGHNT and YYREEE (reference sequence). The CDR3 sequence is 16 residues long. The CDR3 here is CASSPRGNSDHTEAFF. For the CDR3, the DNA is TGTGCCAGCAGCCCCAGGGGCAACTCCGACCACACTGAAGCTTTCTTT. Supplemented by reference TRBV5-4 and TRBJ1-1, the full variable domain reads ETGVTQSPTHLIKTRGQQVTLRCSSQSGHNTVSWYQQALGQGPQFIFQYYREEENGRGNFPPRFSGLQFPNYSSELNVNALELDDSALYLCASSPRGNSDHTEAFFGQGTRLTVV.

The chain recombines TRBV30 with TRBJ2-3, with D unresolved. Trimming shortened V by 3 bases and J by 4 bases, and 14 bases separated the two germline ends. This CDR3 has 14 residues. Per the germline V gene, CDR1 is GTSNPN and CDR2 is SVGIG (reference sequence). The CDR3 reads CAWRRSPDADTQYF. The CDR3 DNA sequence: TGTGCCTGGAGAAGGTCCCCGGACGCAGATACGCAGTATTTT.

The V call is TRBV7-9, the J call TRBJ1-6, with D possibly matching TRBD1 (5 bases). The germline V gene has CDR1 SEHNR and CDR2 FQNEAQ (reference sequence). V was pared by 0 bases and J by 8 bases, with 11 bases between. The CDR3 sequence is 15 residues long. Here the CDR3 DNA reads TGTGCCAGCAGCTTAGCCGGCCAGGGCTATTCACCCCTCCACTTT. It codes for CASSLAGQGYSPLHF.

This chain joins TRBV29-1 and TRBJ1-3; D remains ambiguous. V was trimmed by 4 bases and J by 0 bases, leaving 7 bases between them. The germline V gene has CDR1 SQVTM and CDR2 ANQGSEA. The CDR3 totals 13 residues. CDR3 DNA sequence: TGCAGCGTTGTTAAAGGCTCTGGAAACACCATATATTTT. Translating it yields CSVVKGSGNTIYF.